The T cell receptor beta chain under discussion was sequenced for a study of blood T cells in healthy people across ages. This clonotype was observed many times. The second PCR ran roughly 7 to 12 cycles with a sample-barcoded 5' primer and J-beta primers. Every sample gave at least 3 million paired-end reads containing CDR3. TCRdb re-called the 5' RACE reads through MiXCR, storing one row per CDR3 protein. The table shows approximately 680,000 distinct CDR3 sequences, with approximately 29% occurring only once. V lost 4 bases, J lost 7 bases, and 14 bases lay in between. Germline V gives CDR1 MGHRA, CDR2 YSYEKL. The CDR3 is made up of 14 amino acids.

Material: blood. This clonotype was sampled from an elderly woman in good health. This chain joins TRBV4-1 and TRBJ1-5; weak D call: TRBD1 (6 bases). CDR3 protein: CASSPHRVNQPQHF. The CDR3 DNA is TGCGCCAGCAGCCCCCACAGGGTCAACCAGCCCCAGCATTTT.